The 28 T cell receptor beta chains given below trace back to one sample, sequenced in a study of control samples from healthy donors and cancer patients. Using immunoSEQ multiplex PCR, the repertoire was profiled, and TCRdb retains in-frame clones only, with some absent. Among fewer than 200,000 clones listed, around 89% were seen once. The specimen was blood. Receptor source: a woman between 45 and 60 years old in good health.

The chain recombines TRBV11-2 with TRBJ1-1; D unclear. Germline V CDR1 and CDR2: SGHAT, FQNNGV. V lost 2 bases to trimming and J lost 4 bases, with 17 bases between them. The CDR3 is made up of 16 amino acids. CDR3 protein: CASSLLWKGQFTEAFF. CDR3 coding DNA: TGTGCCAGCAGCTTATTATGGAAGGGCCAGTTCACTGAAGCTTTCTTT.

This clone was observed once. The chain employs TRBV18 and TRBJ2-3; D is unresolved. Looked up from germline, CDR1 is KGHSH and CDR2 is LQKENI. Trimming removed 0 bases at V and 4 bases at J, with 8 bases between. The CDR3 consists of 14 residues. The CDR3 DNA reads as TGTGCCAGCTCACCACCTGCTTCCCCAGATACGCAGTATTTT. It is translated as CASSPPASPDTQYF.

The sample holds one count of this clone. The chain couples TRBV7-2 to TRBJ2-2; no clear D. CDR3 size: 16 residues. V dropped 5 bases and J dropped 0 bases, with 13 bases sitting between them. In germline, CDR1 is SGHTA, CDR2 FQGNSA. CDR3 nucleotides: TGTGCCAGCAGCCCCCTCGGGTTACCGAACACCGGGGAGCTGTTTTTT. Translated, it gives CASSPLGLPNTGELFF.

Written as DNA, the CDR3 is TGTGCCAGCACCCTTAGGGCCCGGGACAGGGGGTCCGACTCCTACGAGCAGTACTTC. Translated, it gives CASTLRARDRGSDSYEQYF. The gene calls are TRBV7-3 and TRBJ2-7, with 11 bases identical to TRBD1. The ends lost 7 bases at V and 0 bases at J; junction bases unmatched: 17. The germline CDR1 and CDR2 sequences are SGHTA and FQGTGA. The CDR3 is made up of 19 amino acids.

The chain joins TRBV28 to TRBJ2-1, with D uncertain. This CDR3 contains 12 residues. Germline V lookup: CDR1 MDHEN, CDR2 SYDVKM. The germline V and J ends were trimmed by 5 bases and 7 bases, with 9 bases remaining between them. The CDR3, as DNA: TGTGCCAGCAGTCCCCGGGTGAATGAGCAGTTCTTC. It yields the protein CASSPRVNEQFF. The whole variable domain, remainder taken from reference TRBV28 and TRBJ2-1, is DVKVTQSSRYLVKRTGEKVFLECVQDMDHENMFWYRQDPGLGLRLIYFSYDVKMKEKGDIPEGYSVSREKKERFSLILESASTNQTSMYLCASSPRVNEQFFGPGTRLTVL.

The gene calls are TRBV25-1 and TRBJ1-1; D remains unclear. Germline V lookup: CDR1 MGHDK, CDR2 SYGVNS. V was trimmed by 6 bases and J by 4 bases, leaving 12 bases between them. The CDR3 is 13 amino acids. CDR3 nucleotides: TGTGCCAGCAGCCCCTCGGGTGGCACTGAAGCTTTCTTT. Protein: CASSPSGGTEAFF.

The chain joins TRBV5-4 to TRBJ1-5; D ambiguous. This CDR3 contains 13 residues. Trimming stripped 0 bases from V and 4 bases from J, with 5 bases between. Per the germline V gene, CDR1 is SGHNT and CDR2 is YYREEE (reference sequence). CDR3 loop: CASSLGQNQPQHF. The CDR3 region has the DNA TGTGCCAGCAGCTTGGGGCAGAATCAGCCCCAGCATTTT.

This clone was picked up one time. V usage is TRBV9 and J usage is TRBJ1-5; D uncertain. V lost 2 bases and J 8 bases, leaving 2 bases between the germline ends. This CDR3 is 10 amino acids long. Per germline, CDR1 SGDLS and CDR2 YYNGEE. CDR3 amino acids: CASSVKPQHF. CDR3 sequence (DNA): TGTGCCAGCAGCGTGAAGCCCCAGCATTTT.

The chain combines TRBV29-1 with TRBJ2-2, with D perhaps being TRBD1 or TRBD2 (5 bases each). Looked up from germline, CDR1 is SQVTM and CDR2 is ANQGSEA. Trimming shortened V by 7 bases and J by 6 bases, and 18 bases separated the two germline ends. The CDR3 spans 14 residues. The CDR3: CSGRYSRGAGELFF. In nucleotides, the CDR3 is TGCAGCGGTCGATACTCGCGAGGGGCCGGGGAGCTGTTTTTT.

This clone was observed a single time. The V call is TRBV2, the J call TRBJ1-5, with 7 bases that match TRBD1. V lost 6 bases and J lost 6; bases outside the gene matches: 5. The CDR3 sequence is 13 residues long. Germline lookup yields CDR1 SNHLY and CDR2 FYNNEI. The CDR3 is CASRRGQLQPQHF. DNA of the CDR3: TGTGCCAGCAGGAGGGGACAGCTTCAGCCCCAGCATTTT.

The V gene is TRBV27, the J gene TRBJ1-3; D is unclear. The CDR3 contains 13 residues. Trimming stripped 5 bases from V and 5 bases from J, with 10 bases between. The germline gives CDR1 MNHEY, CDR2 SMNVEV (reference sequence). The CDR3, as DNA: TGTGCCAGCAGTCGGCGGGATCGAAACACCATATATTTT. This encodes CASSRRDRNTIYF.

CDR3 in amino acids: CASSRQRTDKNIQYF. The CDR3 DNA reads as TGTGCCAGCTCACGTCAGAGGACAGACAAAAACATTCAGTACTTC. The rearrangement links TRBV18 to TRBJ2-4; possible D gene TRBD1, 6 bases. The CDR3 has 15 amino acids. Per the germline V gene, CDR1 is KGHSH and CDR2 is LQKENI. Deletions cut 4 bases from V and 3 bases from J, with 13 bases between.

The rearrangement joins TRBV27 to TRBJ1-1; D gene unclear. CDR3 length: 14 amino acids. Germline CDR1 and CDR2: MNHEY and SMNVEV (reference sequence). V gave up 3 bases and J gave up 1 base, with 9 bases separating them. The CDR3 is CASSLGWANTEAFF. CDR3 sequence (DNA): TGTGCCAGCAGTTTGGGGTGGGCGAACACTGAAGCTTTCTTT.

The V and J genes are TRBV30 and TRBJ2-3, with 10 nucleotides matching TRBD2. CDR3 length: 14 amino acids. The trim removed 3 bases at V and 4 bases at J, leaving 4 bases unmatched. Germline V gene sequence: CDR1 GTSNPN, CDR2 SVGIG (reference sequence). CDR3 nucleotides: TGTGCCTGGAGCCAAACTAGCGGGGCAGATACGCAGTATTTT. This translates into CAWSQTSGADTQYF.

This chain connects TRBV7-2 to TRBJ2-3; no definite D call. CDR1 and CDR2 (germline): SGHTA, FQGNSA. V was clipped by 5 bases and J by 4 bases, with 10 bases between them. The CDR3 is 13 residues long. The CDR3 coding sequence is TGTGCCAGCAGCCAAATTCGTGCAGATACGCAGTATTTT. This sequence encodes CASSQIRADTQYF.

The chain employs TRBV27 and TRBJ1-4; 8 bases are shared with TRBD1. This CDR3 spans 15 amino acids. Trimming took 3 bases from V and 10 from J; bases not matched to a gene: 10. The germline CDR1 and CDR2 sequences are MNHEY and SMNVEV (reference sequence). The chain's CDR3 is CASSFQGQALRKLFF. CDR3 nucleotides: TGTGCCAGCAGTTTCCAGGGACAGGCCCTGAGAAAACTGTTTTTT.

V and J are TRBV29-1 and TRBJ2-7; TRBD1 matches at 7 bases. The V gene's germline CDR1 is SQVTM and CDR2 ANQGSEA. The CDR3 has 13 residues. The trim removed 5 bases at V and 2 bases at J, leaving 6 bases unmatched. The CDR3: CSVSQGQPYEQYF. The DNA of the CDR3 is TGCAGCGTTTCACAGGGACAGCCCTACGAGCAGTACTTC.

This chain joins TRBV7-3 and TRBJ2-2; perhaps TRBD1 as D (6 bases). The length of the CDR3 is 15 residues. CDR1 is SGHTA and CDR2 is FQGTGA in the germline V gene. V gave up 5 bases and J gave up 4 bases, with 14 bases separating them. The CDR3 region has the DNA TGTGCCAGCAGCCTCACCGGGACACCCACCGGGGAGCTGTTTTTT. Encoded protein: CASSLTGTPTGELFF.

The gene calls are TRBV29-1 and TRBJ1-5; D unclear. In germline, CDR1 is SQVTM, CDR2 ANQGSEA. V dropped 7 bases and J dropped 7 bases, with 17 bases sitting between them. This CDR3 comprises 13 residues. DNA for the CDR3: TGCAGCGGCGCTCTGGGAGAGGGCCAGCCCCAGCATTTT. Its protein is CSGALGEGQPQHF.

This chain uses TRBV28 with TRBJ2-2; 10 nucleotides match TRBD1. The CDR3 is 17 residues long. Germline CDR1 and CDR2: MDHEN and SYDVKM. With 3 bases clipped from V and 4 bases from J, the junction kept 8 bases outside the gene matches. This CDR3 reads CASSLAGQGTVTGELFF. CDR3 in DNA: TGTGCCAGCAGTTTGGCGGGACAGGGGACGGTCACCGGGGAGCTGTTTTTT.

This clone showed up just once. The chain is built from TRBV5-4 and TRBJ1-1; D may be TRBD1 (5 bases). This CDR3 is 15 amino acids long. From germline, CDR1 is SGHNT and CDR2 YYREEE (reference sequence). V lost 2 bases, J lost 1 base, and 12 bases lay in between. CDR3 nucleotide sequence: TGTGCCAGCAGCTTCGGCGGGACCGCGAACACTGAAGCTTTCTTT. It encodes CASSFGGTANTEAFF.

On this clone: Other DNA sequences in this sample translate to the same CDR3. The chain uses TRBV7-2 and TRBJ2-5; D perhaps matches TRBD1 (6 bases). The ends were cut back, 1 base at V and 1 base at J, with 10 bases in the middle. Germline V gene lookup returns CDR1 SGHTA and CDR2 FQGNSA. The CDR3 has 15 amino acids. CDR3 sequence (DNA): TGTGCCAGCAGCTTAGGAGGGGGTGTCCAAGAGACCCAGTACTTC. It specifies CASSLGGGVQETQYF.

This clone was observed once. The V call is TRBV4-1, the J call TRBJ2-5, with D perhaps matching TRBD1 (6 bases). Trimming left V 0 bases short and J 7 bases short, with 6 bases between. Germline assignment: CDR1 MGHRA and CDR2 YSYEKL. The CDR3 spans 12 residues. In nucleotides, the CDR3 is TGCGCCAGCAGCCAAGAGACAGGGACCCAGTACTTC. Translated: CASSQETGTQYF.

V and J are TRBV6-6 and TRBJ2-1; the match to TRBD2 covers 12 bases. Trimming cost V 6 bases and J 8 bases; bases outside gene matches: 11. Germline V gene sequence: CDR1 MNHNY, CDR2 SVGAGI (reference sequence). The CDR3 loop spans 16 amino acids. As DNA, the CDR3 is TGTGCCAGCAGCAACAGAGCTAGCGGGGGGGCCGATGAGCAGTTCTTC. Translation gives CASSNRASGGADEQFF.

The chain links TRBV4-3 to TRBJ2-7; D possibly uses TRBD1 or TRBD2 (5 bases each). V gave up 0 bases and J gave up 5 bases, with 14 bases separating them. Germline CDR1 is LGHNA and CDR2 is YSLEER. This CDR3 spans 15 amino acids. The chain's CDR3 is CASSQEAGSIHEQYF. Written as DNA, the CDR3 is TGCGCCAGCAGCCAAGAGGCAGGGAGTATCCACGAGCAGTACTTC.

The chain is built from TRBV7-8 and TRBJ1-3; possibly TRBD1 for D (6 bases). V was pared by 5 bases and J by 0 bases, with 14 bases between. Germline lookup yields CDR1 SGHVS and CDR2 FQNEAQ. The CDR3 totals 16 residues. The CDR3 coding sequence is TGTGCCAGCAGCCCCGGACAGACCCTCTCTGGAAACACCATATATTTT. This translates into CASSPGQTLSGNTIYF. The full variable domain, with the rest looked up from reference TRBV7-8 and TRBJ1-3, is GAGVSQSPRYKVAKRGQDVALRCDPISGHVSLFWYQQALGQGPEFLTYFQNEAQLDKSGLPSDRFFAERPEGSVSTLKIQRTQQEDSAVYLCASSPGQTLSGNTIYFGEGSWLTVV.

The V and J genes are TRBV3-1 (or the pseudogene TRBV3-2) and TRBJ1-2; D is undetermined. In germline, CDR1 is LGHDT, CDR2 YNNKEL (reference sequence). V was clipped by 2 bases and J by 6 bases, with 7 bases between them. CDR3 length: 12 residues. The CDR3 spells CASSQRANGYTF. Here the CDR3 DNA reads TGTGCCAGCAGCCAAAGGGCTAATGGCTACACCTTC.

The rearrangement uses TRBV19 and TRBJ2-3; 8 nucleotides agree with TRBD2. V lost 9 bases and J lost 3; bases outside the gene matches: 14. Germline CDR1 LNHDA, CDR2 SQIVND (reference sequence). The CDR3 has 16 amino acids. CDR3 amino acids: CASAPGGGRRTDTQYF. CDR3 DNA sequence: TGTGCCAGCGCGCCCGGGGGCGGGAGGAGGACAGATACGCAGTATTTT.